The source of this TCR beta chain is a study of blood T cell repertoires in COVID-19. Profiled with immunoSEQ multiplex PCR; TCRdb holds only in-frame clones, not every one. The sample holds under 300,000 clones; approximately 90% are singletons and the top ten take 2% to 2.5%. Self-reported history from a screening survey and questionnaire set each donor's cohort. This CDR3 comprises 14 residues. CDR1 and CDR2 from the germline V gene are SGHRS and YFSETQ. V lost 0 bases and J 6 bases, leaving 11 bases between the germline ends. Sample: PBMCs or T cells enriched from blood (not recorded which). The V gene is TRBV5-1, the J gene TRBJ2-3; perhaps TRBD1 as D (5 bases). The TCR was taken from a woman aged 60-70 years in a cohort exposed to, infected with or recovered from COVID-19 (not recorded which). CDR3 in amino acids: CASSLVQASDTQYF. CDR3 DNA sequence: TGCGCCAGCAGCTTGGTACAGGCCAGCGATACGCAGTATTTT.